The entry below describes one TCR beta chain. Antigen specificity is unknown. The data were obtained in a study of CD8+CD57+ T cells in acquired aplastic anemia. At the level of the study: Average DNA yield from sorted CD4+ and CD8+ cells was approximately 3 ug. The average read count for CD4+ cells in healthy donors was 10 million to 11 million.

General observations from the study: Patients had roughly 29 CD8+ CDR3 sequences in common with controls (the shared set). Patients versus controls showed no significant CD8+ Simpson's diversity difference.

Template material for TCR beta VDJ and CDR3 profiling consisted of genomic DNA. Each CDR3 protein is one row after TCRdb ran MiXCR on the reads. The sample includes 150,000 to 200,000 distinct CDR3 sequences, under 75% of them seen just once. Germline lookup yields CDR1 SQVTM and CDR2 ANQGSEA. With 1 base clipped from V and 4 bases from J, the junction kept 6 bases outside the gene matches. This CDR3 contains 15 residues. The rearrangement joins TRBV29-1 to TRBJ2-3, with 9 bases aligning to TRBD2. The TCR comes from a human donor in good health. Sample: sorted CD4+, CD8+, or CD8+CD57+ T cells (not recorded which) from PBMCs. This CDR3 is CSVEGGVAGADTQYF. In DNA, the CDR3 is TGCAGCGTTGAAGGAGGGGTAGCGGGGGCAGATACGCAGTATTTT.